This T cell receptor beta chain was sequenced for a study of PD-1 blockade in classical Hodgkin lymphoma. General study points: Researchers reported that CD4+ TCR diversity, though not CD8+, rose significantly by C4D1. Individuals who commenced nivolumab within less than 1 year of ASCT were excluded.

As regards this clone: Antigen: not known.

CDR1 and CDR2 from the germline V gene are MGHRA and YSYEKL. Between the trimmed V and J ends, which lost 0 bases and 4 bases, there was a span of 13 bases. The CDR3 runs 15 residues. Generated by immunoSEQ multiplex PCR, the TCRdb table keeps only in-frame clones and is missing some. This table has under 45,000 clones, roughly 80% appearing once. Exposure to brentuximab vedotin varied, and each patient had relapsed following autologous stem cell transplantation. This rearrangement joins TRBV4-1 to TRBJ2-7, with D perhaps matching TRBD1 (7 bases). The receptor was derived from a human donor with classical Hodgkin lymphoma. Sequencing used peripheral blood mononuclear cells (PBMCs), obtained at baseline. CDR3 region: CASSQDPGGIYEQYF. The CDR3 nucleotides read TGCGCCAGCAGCCAAGATCCAGGGGGGATATACGAGCAGTACTTC.